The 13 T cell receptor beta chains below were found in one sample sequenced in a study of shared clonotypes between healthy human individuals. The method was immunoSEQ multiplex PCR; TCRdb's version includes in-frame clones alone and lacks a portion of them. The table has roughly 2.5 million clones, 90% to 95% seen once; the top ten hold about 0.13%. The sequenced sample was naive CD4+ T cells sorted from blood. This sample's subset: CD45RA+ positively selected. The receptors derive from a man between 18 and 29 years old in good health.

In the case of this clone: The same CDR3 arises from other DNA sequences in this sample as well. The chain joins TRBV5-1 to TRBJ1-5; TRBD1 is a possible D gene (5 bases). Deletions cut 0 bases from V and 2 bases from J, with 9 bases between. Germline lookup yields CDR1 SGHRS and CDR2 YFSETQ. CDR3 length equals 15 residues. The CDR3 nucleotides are TGCGCCAGCAGCTTGGACGGGGCCGGCAATCAGCCCCAGCATTTT. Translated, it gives CASSLDGAGNQPQHF.

CDR3 in amino acids: CSVGQRLTDTQYF. In nucleotides, the CDR3 is TGCAGCGTTGGACAGCGACTCACAGATACGCAGTATTTT. The chain carries TRBV29-1 and TRBJ2-3, with D maybe TRBD1 (5 bases). V was pared by 4 bases and J by 2 bases, with 10 bases between. Germline assignment: CDR1 SQVTM and CDR2 ANQGSEA. The CDR3 sequence is 13 residues long.

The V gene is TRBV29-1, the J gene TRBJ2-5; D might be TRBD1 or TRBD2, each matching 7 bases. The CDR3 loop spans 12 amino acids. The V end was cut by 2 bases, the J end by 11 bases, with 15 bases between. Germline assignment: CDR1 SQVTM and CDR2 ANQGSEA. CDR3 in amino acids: CSVEKGAGEQYF. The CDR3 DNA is TGCAGCGTTGAAAAGGGGGCGGGAGAGCAGTACTTC.

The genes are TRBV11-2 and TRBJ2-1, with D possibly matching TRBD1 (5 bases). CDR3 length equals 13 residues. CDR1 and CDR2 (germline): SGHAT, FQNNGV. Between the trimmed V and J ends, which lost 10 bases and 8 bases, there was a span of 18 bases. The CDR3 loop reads CATENWGRDEQFF. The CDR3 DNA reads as TGTGCCACCGAGAATTGGGGCAGAGATGAGCAGTTCTTC. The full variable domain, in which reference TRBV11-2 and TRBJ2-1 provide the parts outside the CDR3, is EAGVAQSPRYKIIEKRQSVAFWCNPISGHATLYWYQQILGQGPKLLIQFQNNGVVDDSQLPKDRFSAERLKGVDSTLKIQPAKLEDSAVYLCATENWGRDEQFFGPGTRLTVL.

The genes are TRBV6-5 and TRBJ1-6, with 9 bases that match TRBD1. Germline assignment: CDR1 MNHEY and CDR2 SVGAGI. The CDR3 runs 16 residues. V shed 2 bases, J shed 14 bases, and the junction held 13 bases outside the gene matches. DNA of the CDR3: TGTGCCAGCAGTTACGGCCGGGACAGGGACCTTGAGACCCTCCACTTT. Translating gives CASSYGRDRDLETLHF.

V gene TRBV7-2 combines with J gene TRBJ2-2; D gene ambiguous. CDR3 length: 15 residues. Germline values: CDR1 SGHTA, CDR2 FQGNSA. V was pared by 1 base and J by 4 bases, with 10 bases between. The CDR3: CASSLEPSFTGELFF. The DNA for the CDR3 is TGTGCCAGCAGCTTAGAACCTTCGTTCACCGGGGAGCTGTTTTTT. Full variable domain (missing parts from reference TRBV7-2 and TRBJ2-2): GAGVSQSPSNKVTEKGKDVELRCDPISGHTALYWYRQSLGQGLEFLIYFQGNSAPDKSGLPSDRFSAERTGGSVSTLTIQRTQQEDSAVYLCASSLEPSFTGELFFGEGSRLTVL.

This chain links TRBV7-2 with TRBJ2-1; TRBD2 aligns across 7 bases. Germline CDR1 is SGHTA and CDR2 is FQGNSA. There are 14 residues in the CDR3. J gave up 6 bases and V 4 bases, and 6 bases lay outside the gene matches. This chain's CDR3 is CASSYSPGGNEQFF. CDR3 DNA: TGTGCCAGCAGCTACAGCCCGGGGGGCAATGAGCAGTTCTTC.

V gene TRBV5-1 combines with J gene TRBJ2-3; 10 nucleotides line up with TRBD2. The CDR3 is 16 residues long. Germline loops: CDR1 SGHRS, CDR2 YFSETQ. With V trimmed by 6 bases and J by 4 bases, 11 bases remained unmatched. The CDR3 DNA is TGCGCCAGCACACGTGACTTAGCGGGGGGATCAGATACGCAGTATTTT. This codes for CASTRDLAGGSDTQYF.

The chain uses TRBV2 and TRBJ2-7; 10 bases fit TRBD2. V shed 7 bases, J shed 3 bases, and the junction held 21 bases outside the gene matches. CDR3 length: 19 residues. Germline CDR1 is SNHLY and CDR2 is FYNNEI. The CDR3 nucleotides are TGTGCCAGCATCACTGAGGTCCTAGCGGGAGAGTTTGGGTACTACGAGCAGTACTTC. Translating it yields CASITEVLAGEFGYYEQYF.

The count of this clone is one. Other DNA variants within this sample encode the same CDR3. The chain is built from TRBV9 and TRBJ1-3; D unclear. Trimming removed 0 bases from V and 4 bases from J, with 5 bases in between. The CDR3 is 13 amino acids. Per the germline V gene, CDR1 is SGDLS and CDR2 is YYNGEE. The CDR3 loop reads CASSVEAGNTIYF. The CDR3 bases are TGTGCCAGCAGCGTAGAAGCCGGAAACACCATATATTTT.

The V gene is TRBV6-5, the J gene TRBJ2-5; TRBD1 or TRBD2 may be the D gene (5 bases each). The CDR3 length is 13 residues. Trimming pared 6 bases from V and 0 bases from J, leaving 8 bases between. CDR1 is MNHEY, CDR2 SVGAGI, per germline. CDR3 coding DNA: TGTGCCAGCAGGGGACGGGACCAAGAGACCCAGTACTTC. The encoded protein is CASRGRDQETQYF.

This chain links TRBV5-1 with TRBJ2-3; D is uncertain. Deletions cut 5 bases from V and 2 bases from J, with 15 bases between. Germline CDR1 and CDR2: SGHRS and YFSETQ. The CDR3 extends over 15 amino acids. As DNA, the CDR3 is TGCGCCAGCAGAACCGACCCGGGCTCCACAGATACGCAGTATTTT. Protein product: CASRTDPGSTDTQYF.

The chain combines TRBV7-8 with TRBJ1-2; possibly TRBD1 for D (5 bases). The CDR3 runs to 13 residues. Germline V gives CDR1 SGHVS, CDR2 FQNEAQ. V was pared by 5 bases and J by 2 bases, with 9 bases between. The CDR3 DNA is TGTGCCAGCAGCCCGCAGGGAAACTATGGCTACACCTTC. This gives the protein CASSPQGNYGYTF.